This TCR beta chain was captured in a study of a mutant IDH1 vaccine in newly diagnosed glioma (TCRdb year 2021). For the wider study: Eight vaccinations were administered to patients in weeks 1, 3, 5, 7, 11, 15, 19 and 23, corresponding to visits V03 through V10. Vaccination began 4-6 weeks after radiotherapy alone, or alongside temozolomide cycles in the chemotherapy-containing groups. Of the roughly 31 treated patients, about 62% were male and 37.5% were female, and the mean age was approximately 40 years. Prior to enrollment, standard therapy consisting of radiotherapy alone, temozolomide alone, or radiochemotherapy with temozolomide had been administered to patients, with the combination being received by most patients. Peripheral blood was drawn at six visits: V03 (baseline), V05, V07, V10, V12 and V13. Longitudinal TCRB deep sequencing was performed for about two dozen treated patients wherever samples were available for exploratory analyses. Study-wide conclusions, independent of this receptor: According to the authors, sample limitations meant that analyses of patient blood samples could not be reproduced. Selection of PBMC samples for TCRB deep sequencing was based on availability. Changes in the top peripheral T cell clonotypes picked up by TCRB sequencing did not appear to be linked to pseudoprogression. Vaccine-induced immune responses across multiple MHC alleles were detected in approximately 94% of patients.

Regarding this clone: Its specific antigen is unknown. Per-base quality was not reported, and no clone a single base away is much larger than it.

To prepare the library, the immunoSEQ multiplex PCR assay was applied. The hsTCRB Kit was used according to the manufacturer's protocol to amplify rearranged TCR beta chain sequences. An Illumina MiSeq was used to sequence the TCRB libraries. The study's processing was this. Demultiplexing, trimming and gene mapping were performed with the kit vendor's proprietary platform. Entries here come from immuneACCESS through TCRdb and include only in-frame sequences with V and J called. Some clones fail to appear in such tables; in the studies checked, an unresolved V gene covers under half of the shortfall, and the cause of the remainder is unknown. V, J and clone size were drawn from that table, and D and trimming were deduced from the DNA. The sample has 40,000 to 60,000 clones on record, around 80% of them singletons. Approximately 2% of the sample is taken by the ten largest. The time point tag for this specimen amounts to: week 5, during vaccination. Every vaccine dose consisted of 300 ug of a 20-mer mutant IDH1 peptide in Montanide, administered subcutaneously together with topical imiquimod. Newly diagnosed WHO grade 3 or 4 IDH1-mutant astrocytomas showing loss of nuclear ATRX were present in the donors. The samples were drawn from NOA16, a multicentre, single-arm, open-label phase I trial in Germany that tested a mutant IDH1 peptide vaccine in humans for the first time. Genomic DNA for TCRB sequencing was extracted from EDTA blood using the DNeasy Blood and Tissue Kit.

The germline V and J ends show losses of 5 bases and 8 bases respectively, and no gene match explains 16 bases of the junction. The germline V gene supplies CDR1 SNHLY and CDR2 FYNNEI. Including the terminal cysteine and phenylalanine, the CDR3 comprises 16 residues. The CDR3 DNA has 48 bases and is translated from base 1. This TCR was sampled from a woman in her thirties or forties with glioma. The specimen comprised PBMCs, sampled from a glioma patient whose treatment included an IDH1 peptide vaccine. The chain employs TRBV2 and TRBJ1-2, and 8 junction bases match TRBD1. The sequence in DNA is TGTGCCAGCAGTTTCGTAGTAGGACAGGGCGGGGAAGGCTACACCTTC. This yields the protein CASSFVVGQGGEGYTF. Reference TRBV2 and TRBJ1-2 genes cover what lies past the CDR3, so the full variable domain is EPEVTQTPSHQVTQMGQEVILRCVPISNHLYFYWYRQILGQKVEFLVSFYNNEISEKSEIFDDQFSVERPDGSNFTLKIRSTKLEDSAMYFCASSFVVGQGGEGYTFGSGTRLTVV.